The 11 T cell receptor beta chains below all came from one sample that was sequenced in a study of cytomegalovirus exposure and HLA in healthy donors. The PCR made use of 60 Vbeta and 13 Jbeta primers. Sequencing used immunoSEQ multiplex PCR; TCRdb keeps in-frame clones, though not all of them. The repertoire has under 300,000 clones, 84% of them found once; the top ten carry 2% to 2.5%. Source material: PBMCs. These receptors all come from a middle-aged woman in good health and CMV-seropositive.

The CDR3: CASSSRTSGRLRDTQYF. DNA of the CDR3: TGTGCCAGCAGCTCGAGGACTAGCGGGAGGTTGAGAGATACGCAGTATTTT. The chain links TRBV7-3 to TRBJ2-3; TRBD2 matches at 14 bases. Unmatched junction bases numbered 8, after V lost 4 bases and J lost 5 bases. The CDR3 spans 17 residues. CDR1 and CDR2 from the germline V gene are SGHTA and FQGTGA.

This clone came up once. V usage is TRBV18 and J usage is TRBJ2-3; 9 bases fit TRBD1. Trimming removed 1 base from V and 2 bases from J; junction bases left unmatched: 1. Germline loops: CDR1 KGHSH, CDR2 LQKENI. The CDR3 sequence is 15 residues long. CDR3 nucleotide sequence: TGTGCCAGCTCACCACGGACAGGGGTCACAGATACGCAGTATTTT. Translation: CASSPRTGVTDTQYF.

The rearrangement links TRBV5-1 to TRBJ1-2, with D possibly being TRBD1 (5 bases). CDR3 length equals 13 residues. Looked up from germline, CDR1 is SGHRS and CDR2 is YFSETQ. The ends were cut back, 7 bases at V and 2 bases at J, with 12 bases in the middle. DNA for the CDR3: TGCGCCAGCGCCCAACAGGAGAACTATGGCTACACCTTC. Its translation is CASAQQENYGYTF. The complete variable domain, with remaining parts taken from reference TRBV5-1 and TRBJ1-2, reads KAGVTQTPRYLIKTRGQQVTLSCSPISGHRSVSWYQQTPGQGLQFLFEYFSETQRNKGNFPGRFSGRQFSNSRSEMNVSTLELGDSALYLCASAQQENYGYTFGSGTRLTVV.

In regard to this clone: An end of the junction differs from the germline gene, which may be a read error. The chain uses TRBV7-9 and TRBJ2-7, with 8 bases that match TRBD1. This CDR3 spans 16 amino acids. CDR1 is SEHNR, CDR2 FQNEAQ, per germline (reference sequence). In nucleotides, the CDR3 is TGTTCCAGCAGCTTAGTTTCGGCCAGGGGGCACTACGAGCAGTACTTC. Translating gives CSSSLVSARGHYEQYF.

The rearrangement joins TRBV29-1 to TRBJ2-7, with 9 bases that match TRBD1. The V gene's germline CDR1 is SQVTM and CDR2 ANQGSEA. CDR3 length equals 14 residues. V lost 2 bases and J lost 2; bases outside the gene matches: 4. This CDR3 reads CSVERGTGTYEQYF. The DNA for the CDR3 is TGCAGCGTTGAAAGGGGGACAGGGACCTACGAGCAGTACTTC.

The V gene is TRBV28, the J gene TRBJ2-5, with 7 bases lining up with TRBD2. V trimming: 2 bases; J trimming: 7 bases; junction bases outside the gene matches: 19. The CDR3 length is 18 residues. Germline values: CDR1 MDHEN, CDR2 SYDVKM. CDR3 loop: CASSLGPGLADAWRTQYF. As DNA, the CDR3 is TGTGCCAGCAGTTTAGGACCGGGGCTAGCGGATGCGTGGCGGACCCAGTACTTC.

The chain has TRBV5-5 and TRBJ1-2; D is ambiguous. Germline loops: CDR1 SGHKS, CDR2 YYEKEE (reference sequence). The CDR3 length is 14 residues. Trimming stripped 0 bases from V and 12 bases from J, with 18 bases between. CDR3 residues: CASSLGPAWEEDTF. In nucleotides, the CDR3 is TGTGCCAGCAGCTTGGGTCCCGCTTGGGAGGAGGACACCTTC.

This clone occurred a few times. The CDR3: CASRILAGGPSNEQFF. The CDR3 region has the DNA TGTGCCAGCAGAATACTAGCGGGAGGGCCAAGTAATGAGCAGTTCTTC. The chain carries TRBV28 and TRBJ2-1, with TRBD2 matching over 13 bases. With 6 bases clipped from V and 7 bases from J, the junction kept 9 bases outside the gene matches. From germline, CDR1 is MDHEN and CDR2 SYDVKM. CDR3 size: 16 residues. Full variable domain (rest looked up from reference TRBV28 and TRBJ2-1): DVKVTQSSRYLVKRTGEKVFLECVQDMDHENMFWYRQDPGLGLRLIYFSYDVKMKEKGDIPEGYSVSREKKERFSLILESASTNQTSMYLCASRILAGGPSNEQFFGPGTRLTVL.

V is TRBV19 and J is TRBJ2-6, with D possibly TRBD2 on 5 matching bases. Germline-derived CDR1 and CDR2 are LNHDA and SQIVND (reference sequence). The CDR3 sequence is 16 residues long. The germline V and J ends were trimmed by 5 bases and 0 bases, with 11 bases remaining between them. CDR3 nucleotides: TGTGCCAGTAGTCCCCGAGGAGGCTCTGGGGCCAACGTCCTGACTTTC. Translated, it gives CASSPRGGSGANVLTF.

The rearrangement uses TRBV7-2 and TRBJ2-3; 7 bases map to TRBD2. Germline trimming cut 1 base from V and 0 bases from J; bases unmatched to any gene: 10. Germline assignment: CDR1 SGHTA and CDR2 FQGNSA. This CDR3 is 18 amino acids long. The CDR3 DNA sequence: TGTGCCAGCAGCTTAGATTTTGCGGGAGAAACTAGCACAGATACGCAGTATTTT. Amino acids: CASSLDFAGETSTDTQYF.

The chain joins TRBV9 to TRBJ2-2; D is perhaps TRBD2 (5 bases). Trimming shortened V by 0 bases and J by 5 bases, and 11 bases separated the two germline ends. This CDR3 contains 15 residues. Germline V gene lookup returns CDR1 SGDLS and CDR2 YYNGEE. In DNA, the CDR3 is TGTGCCAGCAGCGTAGTACGGGAAAGGACCGGGGAGCTGTTTTTT. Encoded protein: CASSVVRERTGELFF.